What follows are 2 T cell receptor beta chains derived from one specimen sequenced in a study of glioma-infiltrating T cells. Using RNA template, CDR3s of TCR alpha and beta were amplified with iRepertoire arm-PCR. A single record per CDR3 protein comes from TCRdb applying MiXCR to the multiplex PCR reads. The sample yields roughly 200,000 distinct CDR3 sequences, roughly two fifths seen once. The sequencing input was glioma tissue, nonneoplastic brain tissue, or PBMCs (not recorded which). The source of these receptors is a human donor with low-grade glioma or glioblastoma, undergoing nonglioma brain surgery, or in good health (not recorded which).

Turning to this clonotype: Given a much more abundant clone one base away, this may be a read error. The chain links TRBV20-1 to TRBJ1-6; the D gene is possibly TRBD1 (5 bases). Germline V lookup: CDR1 DFQATT, CDR2 SNEGSKA (reference sequence). This CDR3 has 11 amino acids. The ends were cut back, 5 bases at V and 11 bases at J, with 10 bases in the middle. The CDR3 here is CSAPQAPPLHF. CDR3 sequence (DNA): TGCAGTGCTCCACAGGCGCCACCCCTCCACTTT.

This clonotype was seen ten or more times. The chain couples TRBV20-1 to TRBJ2-5; no firm D call. Germline values: CDR1 DFQATT, CDR2 SNEGSKA (reference sequence). V was cut by 3 bases and J by 3 bases, with 8 bases left in between. The CDR3 sequence is 12 residues long. In DNA form, the CDR3 reads TGCAGTGCTAGGACCGAGAAAGAGACCCAGTACTTC. The encoded protein is CSARTEKETQYF.